Presented here are 25 T cell receptor beta chains from one specimen sequenced in a study of blood T cell repertoires in COVID-19. Profiling relied on immunoSEQ multiplex PCR, and the TCRdb table lists in-frame clones only, not all of them. The table includes roughly 220,000 clones, roughly 85% detected once. Sequenced material: peripheral blood. The origin of the receptors is a man between 25 and 39 years old who had recovered from COVID-19.

The rearrangement joins TRBV7-6 to TRBJ1-1, with a weak D call TRBD1 (6 bases). V was pared by 4 bases and J by 5 bases, with 23 bases between. The germline V gene has CDR1 SGHVS and CDR2 FNYEAQ. This CDR3 region has 17 residues. The CDR3 here is CASSYLVWGPLGTEAFF. The DNA of the CDR3 is TGTGCCAGCAGCTACCTAGTGTGGGGGCCCTTGGGAACTGAAGCTTTCTTT.

The J gene is TRBJ2-3, the V gene TRBV5-1; a weak D match, TRBD2 (6 bases). This CDR3 comprises 16 residues. V was cut by 0 bases and J by 6 bases, with 17 bases left in between. Germline V gene sequence: CDR1 SGHRS, CDR2 YFSETQ. CDR3: CASSLAGSGLWDTQYF. The DNA of the CDR3 is TGCGCCAGCAGCTTGGCCGGGAGCGGGCTTTGGGATACGCAGTATTTT.

The chain carries TRBV29-1 and TRBJ2-1, with TRBD2 as a possible D gene (6 bases). The CDR3 contains 13 residues. Germline V gene lookup returns CDR1 SQVTM and CDR2 ANQGSEA. V was trimmed by 8 bases and J by 9 bases, leaving 20 bases between them. The CDR3 loop reads CSYLRDPSGEQFF. The CDR3 bases are TGCAGCTATCTGCGGGACCCATCGGGTGAGCAGTTCTTC.

V and J are TRBV18 and TRBJ1-2; the match to TRBD1 covers 8 bases. J was trimmed by 8 bases and V by 6 bases; bases with no gene match: 8. Germline V CDR1 and CDR2: KGHSH, LQKENI. The CDR3 length is 13 residues. The CDR3 DNA is TGTGCCAGCTCTCCGGGACAGGAGGTCGGCTACACCTTC. Amino acid sequence: CASSPGQEVGYTF.

The gene calls are TRBV27 and TRBJ2-7; TRBD1 might be the D (6 bases). Germline CDR1 reads MNHEY; CDR2 reads SMNVEV (reference sequence). V was cut by 0 bases and J by 4 bases, with 13 bases left in between. There are 15 residues in the CDR3. CDR3 DNA: TGTGCCAGCAGTTTATCTCGGACAGTTATATACGAGCAGTACTTC. Its protein product is CASSLSRTVIYEQYF.

Worth noting for this clone: One junction end disagrees with the germline gene, perhaps due to a read error. The V gene is TRBV5-4, the J gene TRBJ2-5; 11 bases are a match to TRBD2. Germline V gene sequence: CDR1 SGHNT, CDR2 YYREEE (reference sequence). The CDR3 runs 15 residues. The CDR3 region has the DNA TGTGCCAGCAGCTTGGCTACTAGCACTGGACTAGCGGGTAACTTC. Translation gives CASSLATSTGLAGNF.

The chain has TRBV9 and TRBJ2-6; D not resolved. CDR1 is SGDLS, CDR2 YYNGEE, per germline. Trimming pared 4 bases from V and 8 bases from J, leaving 16 bases between. The CDR3 length is 15 residues. The CDR3 nucleotides read TGTGCCAGCAGCATCCCTTACAGTAAGACCAACGTCCTGACTTTC. This translates into CASSIPYSKTNVLTF.

This clone was detected only once. The V call is TRBV5-6, the J call TRBJ1-1, with 7 positions matching TRBD1. The length of the CDR3 is 15 residues. With 3 bases clipped from V and 4 bases from J, the junction kept 9 bases outside the gene matches. The germline V gene has CDR1 SGHDT and CDR2 YYEEEE. CDR3 in DNA: TGTGCCAGCAGCTGGACGGGGCAGGGGGGCACTGAAGCTTTCTTT. Translated: CASSWTGQGGTEAFF.

V usage is TRBV6-5 and J usage is TRBJ1-2, with 9 bases aligning to TRBD1. V was pared by 2 bases and J by 5 bases, with 6 bases of the junction left unmatched. The germline V gene has CDR1 MNHEY and CDR2 SVGAGI. The CDR3 consists of 15 residues. CDR3 region: CASSYRSTGGYGYTF. CDR3 nucleotides: TGTGCCAGCAGTTACCGATCGACAGGGGGGTATGGCTACACCTTC.

This chain uses TRBV30 with TRBJ2-5, with TRBD2 matching 14 bases. The CDR3 is 16 amino acids. Germline assignment: CDR1 GTSNPN and CDR2 SVGIG (reference sequence). Trimming took 4 bases from V and 7 from J; bases not matched to a gene: 11. CDR3 sequence reads: CAWIRGTSGGGGTQYF. The CDR3 DNA is TGTGCCTGGATTCGCGGGACTAGCGGGGGCGGAGGGACCCAGTACTTC.

This rearrangement joins TRBV12-3 or TRBV12-4 to TRBJ1-2, with unresolved D. The V and J ends lost 5 bases and 7 bases respectively, with 11 bases between them. The CDR3 is 12 residues long. DNA of the CDR3: TGTGCCAGCAGTAGATGGGAGGGTGGCTACACCTTC. This sequence encodes CASSRWEGGYTF.

The chain carries TRBV14 and TRBJ1-1; D unclear. Germline CDR1 is SGHDN and CDR2 is FVKESK. V shed 4 bases and J shed 6 bases, with 12 bases lying between them. This CDR3 region has 13 residues. The CDR3 nucleotides read TGTGCCAGCAGCCTTGTAGGAGGCTCTGAAGCTTTCTTT. This codes for CASSLVGGSEAFF. Full variable domain (missing parts from reference TRBV14 and TRBJ1-1): EAGVTQFPSHSVIEKGQTVTLRCDPISGHDNLYWYRRVMGKEIKFLLHFVKESKQDESGMPNNRFLAERTGGTYSTLKVQPAELEDSGVYFCASSLVGGSEAFFGQGTRLTVV.

V and J are TRBV16 and TRBJ1-5, with D hard to call. V lost 4 bases to trimming and J lost 1 base, with 8 bases between them. The V gene's germline CDR1 is KGHSY and CDR2 FQNENV. The CDR3 is 14 amino acids. The CDR3 region has the DNA TGTGCCAGCAGCCCTTTACGGAGCAATCAGCCCCAGCATTTT. Its protein product is CASSPLRSNQPQHF.

In its sample, this clone was seen a few times. The junction departs from germline at one end; a sequencing error may be responsible. In nucleotides, the CDR3 is TGCGCCGGGACTAGCGGGGACAATGAGCAGTTCTTC. Translating gives CAGTSGDNEQFF. The V gene is TRBV2, the J gene TRBJ2-1; 13 nucleotides agree with TRBD2. From germline, CDR1 is SNHLY and CDR2 FYNNEI. The CDR3 is 12 amino acids.

V and J are TRBV24-1 and TRBJ1-4, with D tentatively TRBD1 (6 bases). Germline V gene lookup returns CDR1 KGHDR and CDR2 SFDVKD. V shed 3 bases and J shed 7 bases, with 17 bases lying between them. This CDR3 has 16 amino acids. In DNA form, the CDR3 reads TGTGCCACCAGTGATCCGCCGGGGACATCAGGTGAAAAACTGTTTTTT. Its translation is CATSDPPGTSGEKLFF.

V and J are TRBV19 and TRBJ1-1, with a weak D call TRBD1 (5 bases). The CDR3 consists of 15 residues. V was cut by 3 bases and J by 3 bases, with 14 bases left in between. CDR1 LNHDA and CDR2 SQIVND come from the germline V gene (reference sequence). CDR3 residues: CASSIFQGKDTEAFF. The CDR3 nucleotides are TGTGCCAGTAGTATCTTTCAGGGTAAGGACACTGAAGCTTTCTTT. The full variable domain, its missing parts supplied by reference TRBV19 and TRBJ1-1, is DGGITQSPKYLFRKEGQNVTLSCEQNLNHDAMYWYRQDPGQGLRLIYYSQIVNDFQKGDIAEGYSVSREKKESFPLTVTSAQKNPTAFYLCASSIFQGKDTEAFFGQGTRLTVV.

This clone was found many times. J is TRBJ2-7 and V is TRBV5-1; the D gene is possibly TRBD1 (6 bases). The V gene lost 3 bases and the J gene lost 12 bases, with 13 bases spanning the gap. Germline values: CDR1 SGHRS, CDR2 YFSETQ. The CDR3 contains 11 residues. The CDR3 DNA follows: TGCGCCAGCAGCTCAGGACAGAGAGTGTACTTC. Translated, it gives CASSSGQRVYF.

J is TRBJ2-7 and V is TRBV28, with a possible D match to TRBD1 (6 bases). Germline-derived CDR1 and CDR2 are MDHEN and SYDVKM. The CDR3 consists of 14 residues. Between the trimmed V and J ends, which lost 8 bases and 1 base, there was a span of 15 bases. The CDR3 region has the DNA TGTGCCAGCGGGGGCGGGCTTATATCCTACGAGCAGTACTTC. Translated, it gives CASGGGLISYEQYF.

This clone turned up a few times. The junction departs from the called germline gene at one end, perhaps through a read error. V gene TRBV4-3 combines with J gene TRBJ2-3, with TRBD2 matching 8 bases. This CDR3 comprises 15 residues. Germline loops: CDR1 LGHNA, CDR2 YSLEER. The chain's CDR3 is CASSQDRGGTDTQYF. The CDR3 nucleotides read TGCGCCAGCAGCCAAGATCGGGGGGGCACCGATACGCAGTATTTT.

This chain connects TRBV19 to TRBJ1-5; 9 bases line up with TRBD1. Germline CDR1 LNHDA, CDR2 SQIVND (reference sequence). The CDR3 contains 16 residues. V trimming: 6 bases; J trimming: 7 bases; junction bases outside the gene matches: 13. In DNA form, the CDR3 reads TGTGCCAGTAGAAGAGGTTTGCGGGACAGGGACCAGCCCCAGCATTTT. This codes for CASRRGLRDRDQPQHF.

This clone has a single count. The V call is TRBV6-5, the J call TRBJ1-3; a weak D match, TRBD1 (5 bases). Germline lookup yields CDR1 MNHEY and CDR2 SVGAGI. CDR3 length: 16 amino acids. V dropped 2 bases and J dropped 0 bases, with 11 bases sitting between them. The CDR3 here is CASSYRGLHSGNTIYF. For the CDR3, the DNA is TGTGCCAGCAGTTACAGGGGCTTGCACTCTGGAAACACCATATATTTT.

The genes are TRBV27 and TRBJ2-3; 9 bases align to TRBD2. The CDR3 is made up of 15 amino acids. Germline-derived CDR1 and CDR2 are MNHEY and SMNVEV (reference sequence). Losses at the gene ends were 5 bases for V and 2 bases for J; bases not matched to a gene: 5. Written as DNA, the CDR3 is TGTGCCAGCAGTATTAGCGGGGGTCCCACAGATACGCAGTATTTT. This translates into CASSISGGPTDTQYF.

The V gene is TRBV4-2, the J gene TRBJ2-3; 11 positions agree with TRBD2. This CDR3 comprises 17 residues. CDR1 and CDR2 (germline): LGHNA, YNFKEQ. The V segment lost 4 bases and the J segment 0 bases; nucleotides outside the gene matches: 6. The CDR3 bases are TGTGCCAGCAGCCTGCTAGCGGGGGGACCTAGCACAGATACGCAGTATTTT. Its protein is CASSLLAGGPSTDTQYF.

The rearrangement links TRBV6-6 to TRBJ1-1; D is possibly TRBD1 (5 bases). The CDR3 covers 15 residues. Trimming stripped 6 bases from V and 5 bases from J, with 19 bases between. The V gene's germline CDR1 is MNHNY and CDR2 SVGAGI (reference sequence). The CDR3 DNA is TGTGCCAGCAGCCGCTGGAGTGGGCAGGGAACTGAAGCTTTCTTT. Its protein is CASSRWSGQGTEAFF.

This chain uses TRBV5-4 with TRBJ1-2; D might be TRBD1 (5 bases). V was clipped by 0 bases and J by 7 bases, with 7 bases between them. The CDR3 sequence is 12 residues long. Germline lookup yields CDR1 SGHNT and CDR2 YYREEE (reference sequence). CDR3 nucleotide sequence: TGTGCCAGCAGCTTGGTCGGGGGTGGCTACACCTTC. It specifies CASSLVGGGYTF.